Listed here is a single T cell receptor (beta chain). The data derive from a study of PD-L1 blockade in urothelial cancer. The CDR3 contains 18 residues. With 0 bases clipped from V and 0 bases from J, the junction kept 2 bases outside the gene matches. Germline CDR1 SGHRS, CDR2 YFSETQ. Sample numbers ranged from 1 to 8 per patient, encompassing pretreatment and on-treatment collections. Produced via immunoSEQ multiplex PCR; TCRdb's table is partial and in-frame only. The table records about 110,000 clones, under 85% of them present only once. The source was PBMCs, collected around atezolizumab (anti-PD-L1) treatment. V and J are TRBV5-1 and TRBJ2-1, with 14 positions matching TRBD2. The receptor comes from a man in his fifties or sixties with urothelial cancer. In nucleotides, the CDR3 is TGCGCCAGCAGCTTGGCAGGGACTAGCGGGAGCTCCTACAATGAGCAGTTCTTC. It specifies CASSLAGTSGSSYNEQFF.